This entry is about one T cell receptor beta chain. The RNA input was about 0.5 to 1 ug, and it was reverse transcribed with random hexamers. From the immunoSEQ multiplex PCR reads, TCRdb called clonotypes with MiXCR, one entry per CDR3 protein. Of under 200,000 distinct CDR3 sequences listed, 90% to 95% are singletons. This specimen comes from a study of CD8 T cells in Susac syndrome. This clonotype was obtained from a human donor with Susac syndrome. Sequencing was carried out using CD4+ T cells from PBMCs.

CDR3 coding DNA: TGTGCCAGCAGTTTGGCTAGCGGGGGGGGACGGGAGACCCAGTACTTC. Its protein is CASSLASGGGRETQYF. This sequence joins TRBV27 and TRBJ2-5, with 12 bases lining up with TRBD2. V dropped 3 bases and J dropped 5; count of bases not matched to a gene: 7. The CDR3 is made up of 16 amino acids. Germline V gives CDR1 MNHEY, CDR2 SMNVEV (reference sequence).